This entry features one TCR beta chain sequence. Its antigen is undetermined. The data derive from a study of graft-versus-host responses after intestinal transplantation. Method: immunoSEQ multiplex PCR; TCRdb's copy keeps in-frame clones and lacks some. The sample includes tens of thousands of clones, roughly 90% seen only once; the top ten take 0.5%. V lost 5 bases, J lost 2 bases, and 4 bases stayed unmatched. Germline lookup yields CDR1 LNHDA and CDR2 SQIVND (reference sequence). CDR3 size: 14 residues. The receptor was isolated from a human donor who received an intestinal transplant. The source was unstimulated CD8+ T cells sorted from spleen or lymph node cells, collected before intestinal transplant. V and J are TRBV19 and TRBJ2-7; 9 bases line up with TRBD2. The CDR3 reads CASSSSGVAYEQYF. CDR3 DNA: TGTGCCAGTAGTTCTAGCGGGGTCGCCTACGAGCAGTACTTC.